Listed below are T cell receptor beta chains from one sample, sequenced in a study of shared clonotypes between healthy human individuals. The table came from immunoSEQ multiplex PCR; TCRdb's copy has only in-frame clones and leaves some out. The sample has around 510,000 clones; about 80% are singletons. The sample consisted of PBMCs. The source of these receptors is a woman aged 40 to 50 in good health. Some clones in this sample may be carry-over from other donors' samples. The conserved cysteine and the conserved F or W are not part of the CDR3 here. Each record gives: V gene, D gene, J gene, CDR3 protein. A D gene is named only where the DNA matches it firmly.

v_gene: TRBV5-1; d_gene: TRBD1; j_gene: TRBJ1-3; CDR3aa: ASNLGDRGNTIY
v_gene: TRBV28; d_gene: NA; j_gene: TRBJ1-2; CDR3aa: ASSSRQAYGKNCGYT
v_gene: TRBV7-9; d_gene: NA; j_gene: TRBJ2-1; CDR3aa: ASSSAGGYNEQF
v_gene: TRBV7-2; d_gene: NA; j_gene: TRBJ2-7; CDR3aa: ASSLEGGLGNEQY
v_gene: TRBV6-6; d_gene: TRBD1; j_gene: TRBJ1-1; CDR3aa: ASDRGTEAF
v_gene: TRBV4-1; d_gene: TRBD1; j_gene: TRBJ2-7; CDR3aa: ASSQDPQGANYEQY
v_gene: TRBV2; d_gene: TRBD1; j_gene: TRBJ2-7; CDR3aa: ASSWTGTSYEQY
v_gene: TRBV7-8; d_gene: NA; j_gene: TRBJ2-7; CDR3aa: ASSLESGLSYEQY
v_gene: TRBV5-1; d_gene: NA; j_gene: TRBJ1-1; CDR3aa: ASSLLGVGTEAF
v_gene: TRBV28; d_gene: NA; j_gene: TRBJ2-6; CDR3aa: ASNRGSGANVLT
v_gene: TRBV9; d_gene: TRBD2; j_gene: TRBJ2-3; CDR3aa: ASSVSLAGGGAQDTQY
v_gene: TRBV4-3; d_gene: TRBD2; j_gene: TRBJ2-3; CDR3aa: ASSGTSGGTDTQY
v_gene: TRBV30; d_gene: TRBD1; j_gene: TRBJ1-2; CDR3aa: AWGGTGPLH
v_gene: TRBV28; d_gene: NA; j_gene: TRBJ2-3; CDR3aa: ASRDDTQY
v_gene: TRBV7-7; d_gene: NA; j_gene: TRBJ2-5; CDR3aa: ASSPTGLLSETQY
v_gene: TRBV6-6; d_gene: NA; j_gene: TRBJ2-2; CDR3aa: ASSLRQVNTGELF
v_gene: TRBV5-6; d_gene: TRBD1; j_gene: TRBJ2-7; CDR3aa: ASTDRVTYEQY
v_gene: TRBV28; d_gene: TRBD2; j_gene: TRBJ2-2; CDR3aa: ASSPGLADSSGRAGELF
v_gene: TRBV2; d_gene: NA; j_gene: TRBJ2-3; CDR3aa: ASRTEGNTDTQY
v_gene: TRBV6-1; d_gene: NA; j_gene: TRBJ2-2; CDR3aa: ASSEASGSTGELF
v_gene: TRBV14; d_gene: NA; j_gene: TRBJ2-3; CDR3aa: ASSQSGY
v_gene: TRBV11-2; d_gene: NA; j_gene: TRBJ1-1; CDR3aa: ASSLAHSANTEAF
v_gene: TRBV5-4; d_gene: NA; j_gene: TRBJ1-1; CDR3aa: ASSLDSRDTEAF
v_gene: TRBV5-1; d_gene: NA; j_gene: TRBJ1-2; CDR3aa: ASSFGGDYGYT
v_gene: TRBV5-1; d_gene: TRBD2; j_gene: TRBJ2-7; CDR3aa: ASSLTSGSSYEQY
v_gene: TRBV7-3; d_gene: NA; j_gene: TRBJ2-3; CDR3aa: ASSSRSGPGTDTQY
v_gene: TRBV28; d_gene: TRBD1; j_gene: TRBJ1-1; CDR3aa: ASSPGQGWNTEAF
v_gene: TRBV28; d_gene: TRBD2; j_gene: TRBJ2-7; CDR3aa: ASSSQLAGPFEQY
v_gene: TRBV12-5; d_gene: TRBD1; j_gene: TRBJ2-1; CDR3aa: ASGLAPGQGSSQF
v_gene: TRBV7-9; d_gene: NA; j_gene: TRBJ1-1; CDR3aa: ASSFPGGTEAF
v_gene: TRBV16; d_gene: NA; j_gene: TRBJ2-3; CDR3aa: ASSLGPSAWTAGGDTQY
v_gene: TRBV18; d_gene: NA; j_gene: TRBJ2-3; CDR3aa: ASSLGQDTDTQY
v_gene: TRBV2; d_gene: NA; j_gene: TRBJ2-2; CDR3aa: ASSATGGTGELF
v_gene: TRBV27; d_gene: NA; j_gene: TRBJ2-7; CDR3aa: ASSGGSSYEQY
v_gene: TRBV30; d_gene: TRBD2; j_gene: TRBJ2-1; CDR3aa: AWSAGGLAYNEQF
v_gene: TRBV28; d_gene: NA; j_gene: TRBJ2-1; CDR3aa: ASQPRPSSYNEQF
v_gene: TRBV6-4; d_gene: NA; j_gene: TRBJ2-1; CDR3aa: ASSLNAEYNEQF
v_gene: TRBV14; d_gene: TRBD1; j_gene: TRBJ1-5; CDR3aa: ASSQERGQGEISNQPQH
v_gene: TRBV19; d_gene: NA; j_gene: TRBJ1-2; CDR3aa: ASSIPGDNYGYT
v_gene: TRBV9; d_gene: TRBD1; j_gene: TRBJ2-5; CDR3aa: ASSAGQGAQRAGETQY
v_gene: TRBV6-6; d_gene: TRBD1; j_gene: TRBJ1-2; CDR3aa: ASSYSTTGADGYT
v_gene: TRBV28; d_gene: NA; j_gene: TRBJ2-7; CDR3aa: ASSPSGWVEQY
v_gene: TRBV5-1; d_gene: TRBD1; j_gene: TRBJ2-7; CDR3aa: ASSLARGGASYEQY
v_gene: TRBV5-1; d_gene: NA; j_gene: TRBJ2-7; CDR3aa: ASSLGLLPYEQY
v_gene: TRBV19; d_gene: TRBD1; j_gene: TRBJ2-4; CDR3aa: ASSMPLQGAKNIQY
v_gene: TRBV15; d_gene: NA; j_gene: TRBJ2-7; CDR3aa: ATSTQWRERAEQY
v_gene: TRBV2; d_gene: NA; j_gene: TRBJ2-1; CDR3aa: ASSEPGFNEQF
v_gene: TRBV28; d_gene: NA; j_gene: TRBJ2-1; CDR3aa: ASRSPGNEQF
v_gene: TRBV27; d_gene: NA; j_gene: TRBJ1-6; CDR3aa: ASSGSYNSPLH
v_gene: TRBV30; d_gene: TRBD1; j_gene: TRBJ1-1; CDR3aa: AWRGDSNTEAF
v_gene: TRBV4-3; d_gene: TRBD1; j_gene: TRBJ1-5; CDR3aa: ASSQDVGTVYSNQPQH
v_gene: TRBV14; d_gene: NA; j_gene: TRBJ1-3; CDR3aa: ASSQDRGYNTIY
v_gene: TRBV6-1; d_gene: TRBD2; j_gene: TRBJ2-1; CDR3aa: ASTLSGRAFNEQF
v_gene: TRBV6-1; d_gene: NA; j_gene: TRBJ1-1; CDR3aa: ASSPPGARTEAF
v_gene: TRBV18; d_gene: NA; j_gene: TRBJ2-1; CDR3aa: ASSPELDNEQF
v_gene: TRBV18; d_gene: NA; j_gene: TRBJ1-1; CDR3aa: ASSPQVEAF
v_gene: TRBV10-2; d_gene: NA; j_gene: TRBJ1-5; CDR3aa: ASRATGMSNQPQH
v_gene: TRBV7-3; d_gene: NA; j_gene: TRBJ2-5; CDR3aa: ASSLLPGATETQY
v_gene: TRBV4-1; d_gene: TRBD2; j_gene: TRBJ2-7; CDR3aa: ASSQGLAGVYEQY